This TCR beta chain was sequenced in a study of shared clonotypes between healthy human individuals. Naive CD8 cells lacked CD45RO and underwent positive selection for CCR7, leaving out terminally differentiated effector memory CD45RA+ cells. The V gene's germline CDR1 is SQVTM and CDR2 ANQGSEA. V was clipped by 4 bases and J by 4 bases, with 7 bases between them. The CDR3 extends over 11 amino acids. Produced via immunoSEQ multiplex PCR; TCRdb's table is partial and in-frame only. Here the sample spans millions of clones, 93% being singletons. The sample was naive CD8+ T cells from PBMCs. The rearrangement links TRBV29-1 to TRBJ1-2; D uncertain. This sequence originates from a young man in good health. Some clones in this sample may be carry-over from other donors' samples. The CDR3 bases are TGCAGCGTTGGGATAGGCTATGGCTACACCTTC. Protein sequence: CSVGIGYGYTF.